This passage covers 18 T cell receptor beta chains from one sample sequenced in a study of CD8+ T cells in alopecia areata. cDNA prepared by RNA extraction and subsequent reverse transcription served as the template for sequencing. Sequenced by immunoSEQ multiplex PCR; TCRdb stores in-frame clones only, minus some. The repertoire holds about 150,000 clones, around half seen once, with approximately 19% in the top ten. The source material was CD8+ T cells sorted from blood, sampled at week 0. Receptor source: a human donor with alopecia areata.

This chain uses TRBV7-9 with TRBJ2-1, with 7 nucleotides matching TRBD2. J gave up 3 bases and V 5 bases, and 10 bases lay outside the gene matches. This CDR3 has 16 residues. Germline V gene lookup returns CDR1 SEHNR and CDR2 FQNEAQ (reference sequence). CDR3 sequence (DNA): TGTGCCAGCAGCGAGTATATGGGACTACTCTACAATGAGCAGTTCTTC. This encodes CASSEYMGLLYNEQFF.

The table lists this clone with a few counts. CDR3 coding DNA: TGTGCCAGCAGCCCCTTTGTGGATTGGGCATTGAAGGAGACCCAGTACTTC. The encoded protein is CASSPFVDWALKETQYF. The genes are TRBV7-9 and TRBJ2-5, with D unclear. This CDR3 has 17 residues. Trimming pared 5 bases from V and 5 bases from J, leaving 24 bases between. The V gene's germline CDR1 is SEHNR and CDR2 FQNEAQ (reference sequence).

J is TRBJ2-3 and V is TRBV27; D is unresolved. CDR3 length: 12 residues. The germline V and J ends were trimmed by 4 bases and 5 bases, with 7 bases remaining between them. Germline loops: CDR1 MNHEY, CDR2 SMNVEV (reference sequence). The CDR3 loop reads CASSSLGDTQYF. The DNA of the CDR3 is TGTGCCAGCAGTTCCCTGGGAGATACGCAGTATTTT.

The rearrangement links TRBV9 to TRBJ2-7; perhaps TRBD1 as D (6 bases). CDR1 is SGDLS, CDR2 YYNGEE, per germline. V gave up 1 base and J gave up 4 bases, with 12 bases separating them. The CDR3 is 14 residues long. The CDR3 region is CASSVSDSSYEQYF. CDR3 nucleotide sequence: TGTGCCAGCAGCGTATCGGACAGCTCTTACGAGCAGTACTTC. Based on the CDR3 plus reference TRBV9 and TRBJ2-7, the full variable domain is DSGVTQTPKHLITATGQRVTLRCSPRSGDLSVYWYQQSLDQGLQFLIQYYNGEERAKGNILERFSAQQFPDLHSELNLSSLELGDSALYFCASSVSDSSYEQYFGPGTRLTVT.

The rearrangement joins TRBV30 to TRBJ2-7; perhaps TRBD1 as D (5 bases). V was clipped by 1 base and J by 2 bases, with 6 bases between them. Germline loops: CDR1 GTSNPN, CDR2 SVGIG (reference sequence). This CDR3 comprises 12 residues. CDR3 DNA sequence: TGTGCCTGGAGTGGCAGGGCCTACGAGCAGTACTTC. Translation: CAWSGRAYEQYF.

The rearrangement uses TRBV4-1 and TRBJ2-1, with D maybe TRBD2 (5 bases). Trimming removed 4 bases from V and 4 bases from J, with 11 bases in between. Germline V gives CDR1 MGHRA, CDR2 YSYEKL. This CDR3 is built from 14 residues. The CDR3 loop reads CASSPRRGYNEQFF. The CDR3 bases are TGCGCCAGCAGCCCCCGACGGGGTTACAATGAGCAGTTCTTC.

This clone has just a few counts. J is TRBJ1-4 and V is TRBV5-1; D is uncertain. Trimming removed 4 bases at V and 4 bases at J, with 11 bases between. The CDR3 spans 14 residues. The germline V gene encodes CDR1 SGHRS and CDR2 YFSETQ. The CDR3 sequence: CASSDGLFNEKLFF. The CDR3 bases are TGCGCCAGCAGCGACGGACTCTTTAATGAAAAACTGTTTTTT.

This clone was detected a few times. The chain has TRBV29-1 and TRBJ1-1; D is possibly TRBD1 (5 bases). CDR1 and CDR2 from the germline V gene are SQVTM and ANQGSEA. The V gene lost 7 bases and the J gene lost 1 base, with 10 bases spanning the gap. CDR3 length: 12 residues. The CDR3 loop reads CSARGQNTEAFF. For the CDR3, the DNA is TGCAGCGCAAGAGGACAGAACACTGAAGCTTTCTTT.

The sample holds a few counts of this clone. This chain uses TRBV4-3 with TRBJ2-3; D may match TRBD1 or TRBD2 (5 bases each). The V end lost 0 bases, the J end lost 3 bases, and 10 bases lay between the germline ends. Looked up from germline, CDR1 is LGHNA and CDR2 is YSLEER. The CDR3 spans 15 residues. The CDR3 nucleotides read TGCGCCAGCAGCCAAGATAGGGACGAGACAGATACGCAGTATTTT. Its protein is CASSQDRDETDTQYF.

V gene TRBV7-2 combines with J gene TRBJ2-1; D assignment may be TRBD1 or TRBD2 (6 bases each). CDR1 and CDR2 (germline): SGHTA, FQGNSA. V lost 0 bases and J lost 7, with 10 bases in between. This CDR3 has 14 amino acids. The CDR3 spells CASSLAGGSNEQFF. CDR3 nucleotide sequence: TGTGCCAGCAGCTTAGCGGGGGGCAGTAATGAGCAGTTCTTC.

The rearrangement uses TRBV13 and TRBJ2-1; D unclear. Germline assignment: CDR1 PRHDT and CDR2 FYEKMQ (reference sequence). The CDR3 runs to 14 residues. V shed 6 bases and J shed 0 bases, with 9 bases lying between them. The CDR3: CASRASASYNEQFF. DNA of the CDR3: TGTGCCAGCAGGGCGAGCGCCTCCTACAATGAGCAGTTCTTC.

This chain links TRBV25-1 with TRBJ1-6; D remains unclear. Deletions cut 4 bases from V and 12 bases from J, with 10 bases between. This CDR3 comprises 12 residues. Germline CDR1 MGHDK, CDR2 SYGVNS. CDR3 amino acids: CASSVPGGPLHF. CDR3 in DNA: TGTGCCAGCAGTGTCCCAGGCGGACCCCTCCACTTT.

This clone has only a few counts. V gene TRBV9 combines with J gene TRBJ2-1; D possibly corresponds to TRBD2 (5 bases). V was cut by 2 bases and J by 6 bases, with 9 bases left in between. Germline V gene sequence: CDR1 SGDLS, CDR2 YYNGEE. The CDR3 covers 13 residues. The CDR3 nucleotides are TGTGCCAGCAGCGTCGGGATGACCAATGAGCAGTTCTTC. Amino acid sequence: CASSVGMTNEQFF. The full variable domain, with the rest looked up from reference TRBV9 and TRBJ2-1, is DSGVTQTPKHLITATGQRVTLRCSPRSGDLSVYWYQQSLDQGLQFLIQYYNGEERAKGNILERFSAQQFPDLHSELNLSSLELGDSALYFCASSVGMTNEQFFGPGTRLTVL.

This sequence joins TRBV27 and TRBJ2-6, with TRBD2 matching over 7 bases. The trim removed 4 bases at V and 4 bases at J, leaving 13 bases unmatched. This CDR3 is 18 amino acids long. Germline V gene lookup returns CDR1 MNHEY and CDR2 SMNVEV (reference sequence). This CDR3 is CASSYSIGEGSGANVLTF. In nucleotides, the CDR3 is TGTGCCAGCAGTTACTCGATCGGGGAGGGCTCGGGGGCCAACGTCCTGACTTTC.

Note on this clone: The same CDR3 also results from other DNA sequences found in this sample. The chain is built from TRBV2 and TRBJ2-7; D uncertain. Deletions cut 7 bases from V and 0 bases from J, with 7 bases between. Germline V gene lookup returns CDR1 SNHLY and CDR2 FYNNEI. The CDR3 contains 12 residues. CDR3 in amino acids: CASKVSSYEQYF. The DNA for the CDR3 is TGTGCCAGCAAAGTGAGCTCCTACGAGCAGTACTTC.

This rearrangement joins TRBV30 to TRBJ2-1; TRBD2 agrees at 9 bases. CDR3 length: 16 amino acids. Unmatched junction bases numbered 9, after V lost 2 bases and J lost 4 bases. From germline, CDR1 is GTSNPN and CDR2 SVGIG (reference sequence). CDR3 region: CAWSPRNSGGYNEQFF. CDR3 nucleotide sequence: TGTGCCTGGAGTCCTCGGAATAGCGGGGGATACAATGAGCAGTTCTTC.

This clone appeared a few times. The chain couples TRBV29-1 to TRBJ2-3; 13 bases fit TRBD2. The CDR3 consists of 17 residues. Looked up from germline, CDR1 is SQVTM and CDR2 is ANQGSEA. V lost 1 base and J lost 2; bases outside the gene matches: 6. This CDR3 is CSVEASGLAGNTDTQYF. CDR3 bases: TGCAGCGTTGAAGCTTCGGGACTAGCGGGGAACACAGATACGCAGTATTTT.

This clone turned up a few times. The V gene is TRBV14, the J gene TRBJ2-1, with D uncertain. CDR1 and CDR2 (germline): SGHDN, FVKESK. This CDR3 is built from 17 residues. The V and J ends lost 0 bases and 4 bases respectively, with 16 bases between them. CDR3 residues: CASSQDSTSALYNEQFF. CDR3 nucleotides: TGTGCCAGCAGCCAAGATTCCACGTCAGCCTTGTACAATGAGCAGTTCTTC.